A selection of T cell receptor beta chains follows, all from one sample in a study of blood T cell dynamics during melanoma immunotherapy. The assay was immunoSEQ multiplex PCR, and TCRdb's table has in-frame clones only and misses some. The repertoire holds about 7,000 clones, approximately 77% seen once, with 14% in the top ten. This specimen was blood, taken from a patient treated with checkpoint blockade. Receptors were obtained from a human donor with melanoma. Each CDR3 is given with its conserved first and last residue. The order of the fields is D gene, J gene, clone size, V gene, CDR3 protein, CDR3 DNA. D genes are given only for firm matches. The size entry is marked missing in some rows and otherwise reads once, few, many or a size class.

D: NA
J: TRBJ1-2
size: few
V: TRBV19
CDR3: CASSIIYGYTF
DNA: TGTGCCAGTAGTATCATCTATGGCTACACCTTC

D: TRBD2
J: TRBJ2-3
size: NA
V: TRBV9
CDR3: CASSDGAGGTDTQYF
DNA: TGTGCCAGCAGCGACGGAGCGGGGGGCACAGATACGCAGTATTTT

D: NA
J: TRBJ2-7
size: NA
V: TRBV6-1
CDR3: CASSPTPRYEQYF
DNA: TGTGCCAGCAGCCCCACCCCCCGCTACGAGCAGTACTTC

D: NA
J: TRBJ1-2
size: once
V: TRBV6-5
CDR3: CASSYDRTRGYTF
DNA: TGTGCCAGCAGTTACGATAGGACGAGGGGCTACACCTTC

D: TRBD1
J: TRBJ2-1
size: NA
V: TRBV16
CDR3: CASSQFTGTGGNEQFF
DNA: TGTGCCAGCAGCCAATTTACAGGGACAGGGGGCAATGAGCAGTTCTTC

D: NA
J: TRBJ1-5
size: NA
V: TRBV28
CDR3: CASSYGRRNQPQHF
DNA: TGTGCCAGCAGTTACGGACGAAGAAATCAGCCCCAGCATTTT

D: TRBD1
J: TRBJ1-5
size: NA
V: TRBV5-1
CDR3: CASSLGPGQGKNSNQPQHF
DNA: TGCGCCAGCAGCTTGGGACCGGGACAGGGGAAAAATAGCAATCAGCCCCAGCATTTT

D: NA
J: TRBJ1-1
size: NA
V: TRBV5-1
CDR3: CASSFFDKNTEAFF
DNA: TGCGCCAGCAGCTTCTTCGACAAGAACACTGAAGCTTTCTTT

D: TRBD1
J: TRBJ1-5
size: NA
V: TRBV18
CDR3: CASSPDRGGNQPQHF
DNA: TGTGCCAGCTCACCCGACAGGGGTGGCAATCAGCCCCAGCATTTT

D: NA
J: TRBJ1-5
size: few
V: TRBV27
CDR3: CASSLIGDQPQHF
DNA: TGTGCCAGCAGTTTAATCGGTGATCAGCCCCAGCATTTT

D: TRBD1
J: TRBJ1-5
size: few
V: TRBV10-3
CDR3: CAISADRARGYSNQPQHF
DNA: TGTGCCATCAGTGCGGACAGGGCCCGCGGTTATAGCAATCAGCCCCAGCATTTT

D: NA
J: TRBJ1-1
size: NA
V: TRBV7-9
CDR3: CASSGGAANTEAFF
DNA: TGTGCCAGCAGCGGGGGGGCAGCGAACACTGAAGCTTTCTTT

D: TRBD2
J: TRBJ2-4
size: NA
V: TRBV5-1
CDR3: CASSLWSSGAIPNIQYF
DNA: TGCGCCAGCAGCTTGTGGTCTAGCGGGGCCATACCAAACATTCAGTACTTC

D: NA
J: TRBJ2-7
size: NA
V: TRBV18
CDR3: CASSRTGTYEQYF
DNA: TGTGCCAGCTCACGCACAGGGACCTACGAGCAGTACTTC

D: NA
J: TRBJ2-1
size: NA
V: TRBV11-1
CDR3: CASSSGRLGSYNEQFF
DNA: TGTGCCAGCAGTTCCGGCCGGCTTGGCTCCTACAATGAGCAGTTCTTC

D: NA
J: TRBJ2-2
size: NA
V: TRBV7-7
CDR3: CASSSPDTGELFF
DNA: TGTGCCAGCAGCTCACCCGACACCGGGGAGCTGTTTTTT

D: NA
J: TRBJ1-1
size: NA
V: TRBV7-9
CDR3: CASSLGFEAFF
DNA: TGTGCCAGCAGCTTAGGCTTTGAAGCTTTCTTT

D: NA
J: TRBJ2-2
size: once
V: TRBV30
CDR3: CAWSVLSPGELFF
DNA: TGTGCCTGGAGTGTTCTGAGCCCCGGGGAGCTGTTTTTT

D: NA
J: TRBJ1-2
size: NA
V: TRBV11-2
CDR3: CASSSATGLWYGYTF
DNA: TGTGCCAGCAGCTCGGCGACAGGCCTGTGGTATGGCTACACCTTC

D: NA
J: TRBJ1-5
size: NA
V: TRBV6-5
CDR3: CASSYSGESQPQHF
DNA: TGTGCCAGCAGTTACTCAGGGGAAAGTCAGCCCCAGCATTTT

D: TRBD1
J: TRBJ2-4
size: NA
V: TRBV2
CDR3: CATISKQGLVKNIQYF
DNA: TGTGCCACCATCTCCAAACAGGGGCTTGTCAAAAACATTCAGTACTTC

D: NA
J: TRBJ2-3
size: NA
V: TRBV15
CDR3: CATSRSRQGGDTQYF
DNA: TGTGCCACCAGCAGGTCCAGGCAGGGAGGAGATACGCAGTATTTT

D: NA
J: TRBJ2-7
size: NA
V: TRBV6-6
CDR3: CASSSALEQYF
DNA: TGTGCCAGCAGTTCGGCGCTTGAGCAGTACTTC

D: TRBD1
J: TRBJ2-2
size: NA
V: TRBV19
CDR3: CASSWGQASGELFF
DNA: TGTGCCAGTAGTTGGGGACAGGCCTCCGGGGAGCTGTTTTTT